The 21 T cell receptor beta chains listed next were all sequenced from one sample in a study of tumor-infiltrating lymphocytes in glioblastoma multiforme (dated 2017 in TCRdb). Sequencing took place on an Illumina HiSeq 2500. TCRB libraries were constructed from RNA through three rounds of nested multiplex PCR following a modified ARM-PCR protocol with multiple V-beta primers and a C-beta primer. Through fastp at Q25 and MiXCR, TCRdb rebuilt clones from the public reads, retaining in-frame beta chains. Each CDR3 protein gets just one entry, which takes the most common genes and DNA from the rows behind it. This sample has fewer than 11,000 distinct CDR3 sequences in its table, and 60% to 70% of those were observed once. Of the sample, about 30% is held by the ten largest clones. Sequenced material: brain tumor tissue. Every receptor here comes from a male donor with glioblastoma.

V gene TRBV6-6 combines with J gene TRBJ2-6; possibly TRBD1 for D (6 bases). Deletions cut 2 bases from V and 4 bases from J, with 12 bases between. Germline-derived CDR1 and CDR2 are MNHNY and SVGAGI (reference sequence). The CDR3 has 16 amino acids. The CDR3 loop reads CASSYTGMGGANVLTF. CDR3 DNA: TGTGCCAGCAGTTACACAGGGATGGGAGGGGCCAACGTCCTGACTTTC.

The rearrangement uses TRBV6-2 or TRBV6-3 and TRBJ2-1; D might be TRBD2 (6 bases). Germline V gene sequence: CDR1 MNHEY, CDR2 SVGEGT. With 5 bases removed from V and 3 bases from J, the gap between germline ends came to 17 bases. This CDR3 spans 16 amino acids. Written as DNA, the CDR3 is TGTGCCAGCAGTCCTACCGACGCCGGGGGCTACAATGAGCAGTTCTTC. It specifies CASSPTDAGGYNEQFF.

The gene calls are TRBV6-5 and TRBJ1-6; possibly TRBD1 for D (5 bases). CDR1 MNHEY and CDR2 SVGAGI come from the germline V gene. This CDR3 is built from 12 residues. Trimming took off 10 bases at V and 8 bases at J, with 12 bases between the two ends. CDR3 loop: CATTQGDSPLHF. In DNA form, the CDR3 reads TGTGCCACAACCCAGGGTGATTCACCCCTCCACTTT.

This clonotype was counted once. The chain is built from TRBV12-3 or TRBV12-4 and TRBJ2-5, with TRBD2 matching 8 bases. This CDR3 spans 16 amino acids. V trimming: 5 bases; J trimming: 2 bases; junction bases outside the gene matches: 10. CDR3 nucleotides: TGTGCCAGCAGTCCCGGGACTAGTCGTTCGCAAGAGACCCAGTACTTC. Translated: CASSPGTSRSQETQYF.

The chain carries TRBV12-3 or TRBV12-4 and TRBJ2-7; D unresolved. This CDR3 has 11 residues. The V and J ends lost 3 bases and 5 bases respectively, with 5 bases between them. CDR3 DNA: TGTGCCAGCAGTTTGAGAAACGAGCAGTACTTC. Translated: CASSLRNEQYF.

Details on this clonotype: The final CDR3 position lacks the conserved phenylalanine or tryptophan, pointing to a likely read error. The chain links TRBV6-6 to TRBJ2-7, with D unclear. Germline-derived CDR1 and CDR2 are MNHNY and SVGAGI (reference sequence). The CDR3 runs 12 residues. Deletions cut 2 bases from V and 4 bases from J, with 6 bases between. The CDR3 here is CASSYTYYEQYL. CDR3 nucleotides: TGTGCCAGCAGTTACACCTATTACGAGCAGTACTTA.

This rearrangement joins TRBV7-9 to TRBJ2-5, with TRBD1 identical over 11 bases. Trimming at V came to 2 bases and at J to 2 bases, leaving 10 bases not matched to a gene. The CDR3 sequence is 18 residues long. Germline CDR1 is SEHNR and CDR2 is FQNEAQ (reference sequence). CDR3 DNA sequence: TGTGCCAGCAGCTTACTCCCTGGGACAGGGGGTCTACAAGAGACCCAGTACTTC. It codes for CASSLLPGTGGLQETQYF.

About this clonotype itself: Here the CDR3 omits its conserved ending phenylalanine or tryptophan, so a read error is the likely source. V is TRBV6-1 and J is TRBJ2-1; D unresolved. Between the trimmed V and J ends, which lost 1 base and 7 bases, there was a span of 14 bases. CDR3 length: 15 residues. Germline lookup yields CDR1 MNHNS and CDR2 SASEGT. CDR3 amino acids: CASSEEVVAYNEQFL. Written as DNA, the CDR3 is TGTGCCAGCAGTGAAGAAGTCGTGGCATATAATGAGCAGTTCTTA.

By share, this clonotype ranks as medium-sized. The gene calls are TRBV10-2 and TRBJ2-3; the D is unclear. V lost 4 bases and J 2 bases, leaving 10 bases between the germline ends. The CDR3 is made up of 14 amino acids. CDR1 is WSHSY, CDR2 SAAADI, per germline. This CDR3 reads CASSGLVNTDTQYF. The DNA for the CDR3 is TGCGCCAGCAGTGGTCTAGTTAACACAGATACGCAGTATTTT.

In regard to this clonotype: An end of the junction differs from the germline gene, which may be a read error. The chain couples TRBV11-2 to TRBJ2-5; no clear D. This CDR3 is 11 amino acids long. CDR1 is SGHAT, CDR2 FQNNGV, per germline. The DNA for the CDR3 is TGTGCCGGCAGCTTCGGGGAGACCCAGTACTTC. This gives the protein CAGSFGETQYF.

This clonotype was found a few times. A junction boundary mismatches the germline segment, possibly from a read error. This rearrangement joins TRBV30 to TRBJ2-7, with D uncertain. Germline CDR1 GTSNPN, CDR2 SVGIG (reference sequence). CDR3 length: 13 amino acids. In DNA, the CDR3 is TGTGCCTGGGAGCCGAGGAGCTCCTACGAGCTGTACTTC. Protein sequence: CAWEPRSSYELYF. The full variable domain, rest sourced from reference TRBV30 and TRBJ2-7, is SQTIHQWPATLVQPVGSPLSLECTVEGTSNPNLYWYRQAAGRGLQLLFYSVGIGQISSEVPQNLSASRPQDRQFILSSKKLLLSDSGFYLCAWEPRSSYELYFGPGTRLTVT.

As concerns this clonotype: At one end the junction does not follow the germline gene, possibly because of a read error. The chain joins TRBV6-5 to TRBJ2-5, with 8 bases fitting TRBD1. Germline V gene data show CDR1 as MNHEY and CDR2 as SVGAGI. This CDR3 is 15 amino acids long. CDR3 nucleotides: TGTGCCAGTAGTTACCGGGACAGGCCACAAGAGACCCAGTACTTC. It yields the protein CASSYRDRPQETQYF.

This clonotype showed up many times. The chain carries TRBV6-5 and TRBJ1-6; D gene uncertain. V lost 2 bases and J lost 0, with 14 bases in between. CDR3 length: 18 residues. From germline, CDR1 is MNHEY and CDR2 SVGAGI. The CDR3 sequence is CASSYGFARGSYNSPLHF. CDR3 nucleotide sequence: TGTGCCAGCAGTTACGGGTTCGCCCGGGGCTCCTATAATTCACCCCTCCACTTT.

Many counts were recorded for this clonotype. The gene calls are TRBV28 and TRBJ2-3; TRBD2 aligns across 15 bases. Germline V CDR1 and CDR2: MDHEN, SYDVKM. The junction had 6 bases not matched to a gene; V was cut back by 2 bases and J by 3 bases. The length of the CDR3 is 18 residues. For the CDR3, the DNA is TGTGCCAGCAGTTTAGGAGGACTAGCGGGAGGGCCAACAGATACGCAGTATTTT. Translated: CASSLGGLAGGPTDTQYF.

The V call is TRBV6-2 or TRBV6-3, the J call TRBJ2-1, with 10 nucleotides matching TRBD2. Germline V gives CDR1 MNHEY, CDR2 SVGEGT. This CDR3 region has 15 residues. The CDR3: CTSRAAGGRFNEQFF. Here the CDR3 DNA reads TGTACGAGCAGAGCAGCGGGAGGGCGTTTCAATGAGCAGTTCTTC.

Details on this clonotype: At one end, the junction sequence differs from germline, possibly due to a read error. This sequence joins TRBV11-1 and TRBJ2-1; the D is unclear. Germline lookup yields CDR1 SGHAT and CDR2 FQDESV (reference sequence). CDR3 length: 16 residues. As DNA, the CDR3 is TGTGCCAGCAGCTCCCGTCTTGCGGCGCTTTACAATGAGCAGTCCTTC. This encodes CASSSRLAALYNEQSF. The complete variable domain, with remaining parts taken from reference TRBV11-1 and TRBJ2-1, reads EAEVAQSPRYKITEKSQAVAFWCDPISGHATLYWYRQILGQGPELLVQFQDESVVDDSQLPKDRFSAERLKGVDSTLKIQPAELGDSAMYLCASSSRLAALYNEQSFGPGTRLTVL.

Turning to this clonotype: This sequence may be a read error, since a much larger clone differs from it by one base. The chain recombines TRBV20-1 with TRBJ1-5; D gene unclear. Germline CDR1 is DFQATT and CDR2 is SNEGSKA (reference sequence). The CDR3 covers 15 residues. V lost 1 base to trimming and J lost 4 bases, with 14 bases between them. CDR3 in DNA: TGCAGTGCTAGAGCCTCCCGGGCCCTTAATCAGCCCCAGCATTTT. This translates into CSARASRALNQPQHF.

V gene TRBV6-2 or TRBV6-3 combines with J gene TRBJ2-2; D might be TRBD1 or TRBD2, each matching 6 bases. Germline V CDR1 and CDR2: MNHEY, SVGEGT. This CDR3 is 15 amino acids long. Trimming took off 6 bases at V and 4 bases at J, with 15 bases between the two ends. Written as DNA, the CDR3 is TGTGCCAGCAGCGTCCACGGGGGCGGCACCGGGGAGCTGTTTTTT. This sequence encodes CASSVHGGGTGELFF.

This sequence joins TRBV20-1 and TRBJ2-5; 9 positions match TRBD2. The CDR3 spans 16 residues. CDR1 is DFQATT, CDR2 SNEGSKA, per germline (reference sequence). The V segment lost 5 bases and the J segment 5 bases; nucleotides outside the gene matches: 15. The DNA of the CDR3 is TGCAGTGCTGGTTCTAGCGGGAAGATCGGGGGGGAGACCCAGTACTTC. Its protein product is CSAGSSGKIGGETQYF.

Remarks on this clonotype: One end of the junction fails to match germline, which may point to a read error. The CDR3 protein is CASCGTSRGSGAYVLTF. Here the CDR3 DNA reads TGTGCCAGCTGTGGAACCTCCAGGGGGTCTGGGGCCTACGTCCTGACTTTC. The genes are TRBV6-1 and TRBJ2-6, with 7 bases aligning to TRBD1. This CDR3 is built from 17 residues. Germline CDR1 is MNHNS and CDR2 is SASEGT.

This clonotype showed up just a few times. A much larger clone is a single base away; this may be a read error. This chain links TRBV5-1 with TRBJ2-7, with 7 bases matching TRBD2. The CDR3 runs to 16 residues. Germline lookup yields CDR1 SGHRS and CDR2 YFSETQ. The CDR3 DNA reads as TGCGCCAGCAGCTTGGCCGGGGGGAGCGTCTTATTCGAGCGGTACTTC. Its translation: CASSLAGGSVLFERYF.